The 21 T cell receptor beta chains in this list originate from one sample, sequenced in a study of T-cell reconstitution after alpha-beta-depleted transplantation in children. This sample's TCRbeta library carried unique molecular identifier barcodes. A single record per CDR3 protein comes from TCRdb applying MiXCR to the PCR reads. The profile shows about 640,000 distinct CDR3 sequences, around 13% of them singletons. Source: PBMCs, mostly from graft donor cells, taken 360 days after TCRalphabeta/CD19-depleted stem cell transplant. The receptors were sampled from a male patient younger than 18 who had a stem cell transplant for acute myeloid leukemia, so the T cells may come from the graft donor.

For this clonotype: Possible read error: a much larger clone is one base away. The chain carries TRBV4-3 and TRBJ2-5, with D perhaps TRBD2 (5 bases). The germline V gene has CDR1 LGHNA and CDR2 YSLEER. The CDR3 is 15 amino acids. CDR3 sequence reads: CASRQAYPGFETQYF. CDR3 nucleotide sequence: TGCGCCAGCAGGCAAGCGTACCCGGGATTTGAGACCCAGTACTTC.

This sequence joins TRBV29-1 and TRBJ2-5, with 8 bases fitting TRBD1. Losses at the gene ends were 5 bases for V and 5 bases for J; bases not matched to a gene: 4. The CDR3 runs to 12 residues. From germline, CDR1 is SQVTM and CDR2 ANQGSEA. The CDR3 nucleotides read TGCAGCGTTCGACAGGGGCCGGAGACCCAGTACTTC. Amino acids: CSVRQGPETQYF.

This clonotype was seen a few times. The chain links TRBV9 to TRBJ2-3; D might be TRBD2 (5 bases). The CDR3 sequence is 14 residues long. Per the germline V gene, CDR1 is SGDLS and CDR2 is YYNGEE. The V end lost 0 bases, the J end lost 5 bases, and 10 bases lay between the germline ends. For the CDR3, the DNA is TGTGCCAGCAGCGTAGACCCGGGATTAGATACGCAGTATTTT. It encodes CASSVDPGLDTQYF.

The chain carries TRBV7-2 and TRBJ1-6; D gene ambiguous. The germline V and J ends were trimmed by 5 bases and 6 bases, with 14 bases remaining between them. This CDR3 comprises 15 residues. Germline V gene sequence: CDR1 SGHTA, CDR2 FQGNSA. The CDR3 loop reads CASSARGRGNSPLHF. In nucleotides, the CDR3 is TGTGCCAGCAGCGCCCGTGGGAGAGGTAATTCACCCCTCCACTTT.

The V call is TRBV29-1, the J call TRBJ2-2; TRBD2 agrees at 8 bases. Germline values: CDR1 SQVTM, CDR2 ANQGSEA. With V trimmed by 4 bases and J by 5 bases, 6 bases remained unmatched. The CDR3 loop spans 14 amino acids. The CDR3 sequence is CSVGREVGTGELFF. CDR3 DNA: TGCAGCGTTGGGCGGGAGGTTGGGACCGGGGAGCTGTTTTTT.

This clonotype was observed a few times. The V and J genes are TRBV15 and TRBJ2-7; the match to TRBD2 covers 13 bases. CDR1 and CDR2 (germline): LNHNV, YYDKDF (reference sequence). Germline trimming cut 5 bases from V and 0 bases from J; bases unmatched to any gene: 7. The CDR3 extends over 17 amino acids. The CDR3 coding sequence is TGTGCCACCAGCGCCACTAGCGGGAGGGCCGCCTCCTACGAGCAGTACTTC. Protein sequence: CATSATSGRAASYEQYF.

The rearrangement uses TRBV4-3 and TRBJ1-2, with TRBD1 matching over 7 bases. The germline V gene encodes CDR1 LGHNA and CDR2 YSLEER. The CDR3 totals 14 residues. V gave up 1 base and J gave up 5 bases; unmatched junction bases: 4. The CDR3 sequence is CASSQVTGPYGYTF. As DNA, the CDR3 is TGCGCCAGCAGCCAAGTGACAGGGCCTTATGGCTACACCTTC.

In its sample, this clonotype was seen a few times. V and J are TRBV25-1 and TRBJ1-3; no reliable D call. This CDR3 has 12 amino acids. Trimming stripped 5 bases from V and 2 bases from J, with 4 bases between. The germline gives CDR1 MGHDK, CDR2 SYGVNS. The DNA of the CDR3 is TGTGCCAGCAGTTATGCTGGAAACACCATATATTTT. Its protein product is CASSYAGNTIYF.

V and J are TRBV7-9 and TRBJ2-7, with 9 bases matching TRBD2. CDR3 size: 17 residues. Germline CDR1 and CDR2: SEHNR and FQNEAQ (reference sequence). J lost 0 bases, V lost 1 base, and 7 bases had no gene match. CDR3 residues: CASSLGVAGETSYEQYF. The CDR3 DNA reads TGTGCCAGCAGCTTAGGAGTAGCGGGAGAGACCTCCTACGAGCAGTACTTC.

The chain has TRBV27 and TRBJ2-5, with 13 bases aligning to TRBD2. The CDR3 has 16 residues. Trimming cost V 6 bases and J 5 bases; bases outside gene matches: 9. Germline V gives CDR1 MNHEY, CDR2 SMNVEV (reference sequence). As DNA, the CDR3 is TGTGCCAGCAGGATACGGACTAGCGGGAGAGGGGAGACCCAGTACTTC. It encodes CASRIRTSGRGETQYF.

This clonotype was seen only a few times. The V gene is TRBV9, the J gene TRBJ2-1, with TRBD2 identical over 7 bases. The CDR3 sequence is 15 residues long. The ends lost 1 base at V and 3 bases at J; junction bases unmatched: 4. Per germline, CDR1 SGDLS and CDR2 YYNGEE. The CDR3 nucleotides read TGTGCCAGCAGCGTATGGGAGGGCAACTACAATGAGCAGTTCTTC. The encoded protein is CASSVWEGNYNEQFF.

In its sample, this clonotype was seen a few times. V and J are TRBV28 and TRBJ1-5; TRBD1 might be the D (6 bases). The CDR3 is made up of 16 amino acids. The germline CDR1 and CDR2 sequences are MDHEN and SYDVKM. The germline V and J ends were trimmed by 2 bases and 6 bases, with 17 bases remaining between them. CDR3 in DNA: TGTGCCAGCAGTTTAACGGCCGGAAGAGGGGGTCAGCCCCAGCATTTT. This gives the protein CASSLTAGRGGQPQHF.

The chain carries TRBV24-1 and TRBJ2-3, with TRBD1 identical over 9 bases. CDR1 KGHDR and CDR2 SFDVKD come from the germline V gene. The CDR3 has 17 residues. The junction had 11 bases not matched to a gene; V was cut back by 2 bases and J by 6 bases. The CDR3 DNA sequence: TGTGCCACCAGTGATTCACCCGGGACAGGGCTAAAGGATACGCAGTATTTT. Translating it yields CATSDSPGTGLKDTQYF.

This clonotype turned up a few times. The chain has TRBV5-1 and TRBJ2-7; a possible D gene is TRBD2 (6 bases). Per the germline V gene, CDR1 is SGHRS and CDR2 is YFSETQ. The ends were cut back, 4 bases at V and 3 bases at J, with 14 bases in the middle. The CDR3 length is 14 residues. CDR3 residues: CASSVTGRVYEQYF. Written as DNA, the CDR3 is TGCGCCAGCAGCGTAACCGGGAGAGTCTACGAGCAGTACTTC.

This clonotype was found a few times. V and J are TRBV28 and TRBJ2-7, with 12 bases lining up with TRBD2. Germline V lookup: CDR1 MDHEN, CDR2 SYDVKM. The CDR3 is 17 residues long. V dropped 2 bases and J dropped 2; count of bases not matched to a gene: 7. CDR3 in amino acids: CASSLLTSGRVAYEQYF. Written as DNA, the CDR3 is TGTGCCAGCAGTTTACTGACTAGCGGGAGAGTCGCCTACGAGCAGTACTTC.

This clonotype was found many times. Here the CDR3 DNA reads TGTGCCAGCAGCTCGGGACTAGCGGGGATCAATGAGCAGTTCTTC. Protein sequence: CASSSGLAGINEQFF. The chain recombines TRBV7-2 with TRBJ2-1; 13 bases match TRBD2. The germline V gene encodes CDR1 SGHTA and CDR2 FQGNSA. This CDR3 comprises 15 residues. V shed 4 bases and J 6 bases; nucleotides not matched to a gene: 3.

In this sample, this clonotype turned up many times. The chain has TRBV28 and TRBJ2-3; D tentatively reads TRBD1 or TRBD2 (5 bases each). Germline assignment: CDR1 MDHEN and CDR2 SYDVKM. The CDR3 runs 16 residues. Trimming took 3 bases from V and 2 from J, leaving 15 bases between them. The CDR3 sequence: CASSFPGTATTDTQYF. The CDR3 region has the DNA TGTGCCAGCAGTTTTCCCGGGACGGCAACCACAGATACGCAGTATTTT.

The genes are TRBV20-1 and TRBJ2-1; 10 bases are shared with TRBD1. CDR1 is DFQATT and CDR2 is SNEGSKA in the germline V gene (reference sequence). The V and J ends lost 7 bases and 3 bases, in that order; junction bases with no gene match: 15. The CDR3 extends over 17 amino acids. CDR3 DNA sequence: TGCAGTGTGGTCCGGGACAGGGGATCCGTAATCTACAATGAGCAGTTCTTC. It encodes CSVVRDRGSVIYNEQFF.

The CDR3 region is CASARSDATNEKLFF. For the CDR3, the DNA is TGTGCCAGCGCCCGGAGTGATGCAACTAATGAAAAACTGTTTTTT. This sequence joins TRBV27 and TRBJ1-4; D not certain. The V and J ends lost 8 bases and 0 bases respectively, with 13 bases between them. Germline-derived CDR1 and CDR2 are MNHEY and SMNVEV (reference sequence). CDR3 length: 15 residues.

The chain couples TRBV14 to TRBJ2-3; D is undetermined. Per the germline V gene, CDR1 is SGHDN and CDR2 is FVKESK. The CDR3 consists of 16 residues. Trimming left V 0 bases short and J 4 bases short, with 14 bases between. The CDR3, as DNA: TGTGCCAGCAGCCAAGATTGGGCTAAACCTGCAGATACGCAGTATTTT. Protein product: CASSQDWAKPADTQYF.

This clonotype has a handful of counts. The chain combines TRBV12-3 or TRBV12-4 with TRBJ2-2; TRBD1 matches 9 bases. V dropped 5 bases and J dropped 4; count of bases not matched to a gene: 8. The CDR3 covers 16 residues. CDR3 protein: CASSLTGGDPTGELFF. The CDR3 DNA is TGTGCCAGCAGTCTTACAGGGGGCGACCCCACCGGGGAGCTGTTTTTT.